This TCR beta chain was observed in a study of cytomegalovirus exposure and HLA in healthy donors. Whole-study context: Among around 180 million T cells, an earlier analysis found approximately 110 million unique TCR beta sequences. Samples from HLA-typed donors yielded some 85 million unique TCRs in an early data release. Study-level points and caveats: A further, later analysis showed that HLA-associated TCR beta chains (compared with equally common others) were more clonally expanded.

The CDR3 is 19 residues long, counting both termini. Turning to this clone: Antigen unknown. No DNA is shown, since the ends of the CDR3 on it are uncertain; the CDR3 is the one TCRdb lists.

With 60 Vbeta and 13 Jbeta primers, the PCR was carried out. The data were produced by immunoSEQ multiplex PCR, yet TCRdb's version contains in-frame clones alone and is incomplete. This table holds approximately 140,000 clones, around 82% found once. The TCR was taken from a man aged 18 to 35 in good health and CMV-seropositive. Sequenced sample: PBMCs. The chain carries TRBV12-1 and TRBJ2-3; whether TRBD1, the table's D call, matches the DNA was not checked. TRBV12-1 has pseudogene status. Here the CDR3 reads CASSFRLPSVARGTDTQYF.